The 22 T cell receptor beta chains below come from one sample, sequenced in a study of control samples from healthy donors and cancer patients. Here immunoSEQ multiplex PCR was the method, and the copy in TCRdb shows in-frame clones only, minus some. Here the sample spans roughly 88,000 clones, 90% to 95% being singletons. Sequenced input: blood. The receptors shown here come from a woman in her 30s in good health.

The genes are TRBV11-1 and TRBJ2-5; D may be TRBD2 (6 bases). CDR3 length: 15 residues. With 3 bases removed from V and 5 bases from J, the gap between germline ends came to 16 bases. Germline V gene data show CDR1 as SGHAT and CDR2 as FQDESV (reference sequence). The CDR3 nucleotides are TGTGCCAGCAGCTTCCGGGGGACGGGGTCGGAGACCCAGTACTTC. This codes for CASSFRGTGSETQYF.

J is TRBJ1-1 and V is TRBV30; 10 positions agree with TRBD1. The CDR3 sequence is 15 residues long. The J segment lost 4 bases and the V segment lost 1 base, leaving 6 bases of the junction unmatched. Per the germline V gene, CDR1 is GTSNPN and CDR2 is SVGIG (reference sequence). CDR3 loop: CAWSAGGTGVTEAFF. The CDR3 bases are TGTGCCTGGAGTGCCGGAGGGACAGGGGTCACTGAAGCTTTCTTT.

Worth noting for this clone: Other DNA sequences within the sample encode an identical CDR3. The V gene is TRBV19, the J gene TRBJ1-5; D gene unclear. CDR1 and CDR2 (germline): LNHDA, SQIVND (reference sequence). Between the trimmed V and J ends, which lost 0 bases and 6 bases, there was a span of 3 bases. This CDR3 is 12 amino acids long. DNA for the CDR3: TGTGCCAGTAGTATAGATCGTCAGCCCCAGCATTTT. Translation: CASSIDRQPQHF.

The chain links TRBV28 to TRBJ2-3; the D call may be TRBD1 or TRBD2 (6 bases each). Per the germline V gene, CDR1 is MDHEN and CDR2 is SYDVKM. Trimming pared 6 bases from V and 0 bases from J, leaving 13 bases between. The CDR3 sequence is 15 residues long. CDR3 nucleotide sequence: TGTGCCAGCAGCGGGGGCGGAATTAGCACAGATACGCAGTATTTT. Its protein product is CASSGGGISTDTQYF.

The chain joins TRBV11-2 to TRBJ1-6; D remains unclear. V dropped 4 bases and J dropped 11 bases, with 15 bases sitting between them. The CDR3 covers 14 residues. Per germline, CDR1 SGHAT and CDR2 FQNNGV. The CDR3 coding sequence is TGTGCCAGCAGCTCATACGTCGTGGGGACACCCCTCCACTTT. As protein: CASSSYVVGTPLHF.

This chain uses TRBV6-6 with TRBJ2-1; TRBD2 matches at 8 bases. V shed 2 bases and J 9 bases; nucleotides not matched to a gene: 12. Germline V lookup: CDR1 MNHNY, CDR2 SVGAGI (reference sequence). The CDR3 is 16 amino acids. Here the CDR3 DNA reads TGTGCCAGCAGTTACGGCGGGACTAGTGTTCGTGTTGAGCAGTTCTTC. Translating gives CASSYGGTSVRVEQFF.

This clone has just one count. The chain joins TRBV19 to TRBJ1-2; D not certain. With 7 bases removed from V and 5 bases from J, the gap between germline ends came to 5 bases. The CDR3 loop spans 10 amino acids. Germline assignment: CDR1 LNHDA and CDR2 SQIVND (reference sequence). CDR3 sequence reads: CASTRYGYTF. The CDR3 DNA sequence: TGTGCCAGTACTAGGTATGGCTACACCTTC.

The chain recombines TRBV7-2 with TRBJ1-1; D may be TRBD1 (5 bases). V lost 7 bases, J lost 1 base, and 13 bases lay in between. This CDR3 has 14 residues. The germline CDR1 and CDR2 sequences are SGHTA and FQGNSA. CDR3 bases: TGTGCCAGCACTCAGATGGGGGGGAACACTGAAGCTTTCTTT. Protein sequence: CASTQMGGNTEAFF. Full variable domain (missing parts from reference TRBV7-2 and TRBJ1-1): GAGVSQSPSNKVTEKGKDVELRCDPISGHTALYWYRQSLGQGLEFLIYFQGNSAPDKSGLPSDRFSAERTGGSVSTLTIQRTQQEDSAVYLCASTQMGGNTEAFFGQGTRLTVV.

CDR3 nucleotides: TGTGCCAGCAGCTTGGGGCGGACAGGGGCCCCGTACCAAGAGACCCAGTACTTC. It encodes CASSLGRTGAPYQETQYF. The rearrangement links TRBV5-6 to TRBJ2-5, with TRBD1 matching 9 bases. CDR3 length equals 18 residues. V lost 0 bases to trimming and J lost 0 bases; unmatched junction nucleotides: 9. The V gene's germline CDR1 is SGHDT and CDR2 YYEEEE.

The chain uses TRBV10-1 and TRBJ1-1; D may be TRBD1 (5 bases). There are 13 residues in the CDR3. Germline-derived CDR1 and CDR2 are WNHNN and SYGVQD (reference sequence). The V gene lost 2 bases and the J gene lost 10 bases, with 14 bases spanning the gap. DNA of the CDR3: TGCGCCAGCAGTGAGGGGAGACAGCGGATAGCTTTCTTT. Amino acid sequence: CASSEGRQRIAFF.

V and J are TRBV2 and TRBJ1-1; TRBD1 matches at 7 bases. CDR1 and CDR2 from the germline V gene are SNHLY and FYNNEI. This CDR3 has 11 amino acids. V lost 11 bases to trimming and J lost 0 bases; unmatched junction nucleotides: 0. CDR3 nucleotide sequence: TGTGCCGGGACAGTGAACACTGAAGCTTTCTTT. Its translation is CAGTVNTEAFF.

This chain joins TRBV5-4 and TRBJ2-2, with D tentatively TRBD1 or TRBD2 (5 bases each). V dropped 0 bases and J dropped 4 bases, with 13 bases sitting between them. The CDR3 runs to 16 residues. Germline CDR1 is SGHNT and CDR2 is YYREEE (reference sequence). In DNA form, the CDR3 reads TGTGCCAGCAGCTTGGCGGCAGGGACGGGCACCGGGGAGCTGTTTTTT. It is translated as CASSLAAGTGTGELFF.

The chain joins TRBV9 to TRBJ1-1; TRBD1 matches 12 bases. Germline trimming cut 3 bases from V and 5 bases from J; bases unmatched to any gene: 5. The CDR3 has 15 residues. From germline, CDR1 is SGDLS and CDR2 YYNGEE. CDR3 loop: CASSGGQGAVTEAFF. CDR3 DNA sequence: TGTGCCAGCAGCGGGGGACAGGGGGCGGTTACTGAAGCTTTCTTT. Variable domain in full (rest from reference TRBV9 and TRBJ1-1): DSGVTQTPKHLITATGQRVTLRCSPRSGDLSVYWYQQSLDQGLQFLIQYYNGEERAKGNILERFSAQQFPDLHSELNLSSLELGDSALYFCASSGGQGAVTEAFFGQGTRLTVV.

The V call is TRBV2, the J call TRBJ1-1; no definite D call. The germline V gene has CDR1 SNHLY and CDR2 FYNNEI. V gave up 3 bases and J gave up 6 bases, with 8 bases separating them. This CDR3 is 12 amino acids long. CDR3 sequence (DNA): TGTGCCAGCAGTGATCCGAGGGCTGAAGCTTTCTTT. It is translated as CASSDPRAEAFF.

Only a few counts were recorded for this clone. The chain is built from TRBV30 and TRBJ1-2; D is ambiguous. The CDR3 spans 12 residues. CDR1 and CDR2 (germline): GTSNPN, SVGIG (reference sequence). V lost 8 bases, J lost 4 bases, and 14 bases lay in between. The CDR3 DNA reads TGTGCCCGGACCCGAGGCGGCTATGGCTACACCTTC. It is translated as CARTRGGYGYTF.

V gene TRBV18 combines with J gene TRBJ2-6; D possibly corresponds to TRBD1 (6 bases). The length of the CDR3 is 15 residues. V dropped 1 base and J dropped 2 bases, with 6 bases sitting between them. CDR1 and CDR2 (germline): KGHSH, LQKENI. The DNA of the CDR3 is TGTGCCAGCTCACCACAGGGGGCTGGGGCCAACGTCCTGACTTTC. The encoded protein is CASSPQGAGANVLTF.

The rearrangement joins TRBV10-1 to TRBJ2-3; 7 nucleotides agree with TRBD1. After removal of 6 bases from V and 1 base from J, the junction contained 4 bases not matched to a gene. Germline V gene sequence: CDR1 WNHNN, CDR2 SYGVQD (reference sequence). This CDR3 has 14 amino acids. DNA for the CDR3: TGCGCCAGCAGCCGGGACAGCCGCACAGATACGCAGTATTTT. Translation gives CASSRDSRTDTQYF.

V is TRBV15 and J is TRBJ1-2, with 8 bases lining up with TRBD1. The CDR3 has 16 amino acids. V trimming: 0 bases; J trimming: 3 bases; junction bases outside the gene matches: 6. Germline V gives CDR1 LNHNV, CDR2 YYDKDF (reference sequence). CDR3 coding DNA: TGTGCCACCAGCAGAGACGTCACAGGGGGTGACTATGGCTACACCTTC. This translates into CATSRDVTGGDYGYTF. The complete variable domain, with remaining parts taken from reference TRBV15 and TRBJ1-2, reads DAMVIQNPRYQVTQFGKPVTLSCSQTLNHNVMYWYQQKSSQAPKLLFHYYDKDFNNEADTPDNFQSRRPNTSFCFLDIRSPGLGDTAMYLCATSRDVTGGDYGYTFGSGTRLTVV.

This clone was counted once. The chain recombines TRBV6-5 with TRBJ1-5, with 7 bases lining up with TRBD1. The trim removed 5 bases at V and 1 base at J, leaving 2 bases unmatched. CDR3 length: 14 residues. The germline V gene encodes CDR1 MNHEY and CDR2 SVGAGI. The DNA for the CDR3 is TGTGCCAGCAGTCCGACAGGGAGCAATCAGCCCCAGCATTTT. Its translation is CASSPTGSNQPQHF.

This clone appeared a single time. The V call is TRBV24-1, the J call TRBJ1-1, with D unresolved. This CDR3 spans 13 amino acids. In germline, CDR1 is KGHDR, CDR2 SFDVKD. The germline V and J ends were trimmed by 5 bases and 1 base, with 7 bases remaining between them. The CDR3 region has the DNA TGTGCCACCAGTGCTGCCCAGAACACTGAAGCTTTCTTT. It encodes CATSAAQNTEAFF.

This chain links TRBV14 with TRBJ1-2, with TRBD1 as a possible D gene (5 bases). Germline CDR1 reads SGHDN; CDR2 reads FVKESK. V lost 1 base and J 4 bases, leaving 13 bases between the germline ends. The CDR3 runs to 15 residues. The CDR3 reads CASSQVGDPGYGYTF. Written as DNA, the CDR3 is TGTGCCAGCAGCCAAGTTGGGGACCCTGGCTATGGCTACACCTTC.

This chain's CDR3 is CASSTPRGPYQETQYF. The CDR3 DNA sequence: TGTGCCAGTAGTACCCCCCGGGGACCCTACCAAGAGACCCAGTACTTC. This chain uses TRBV19 with TRBJ2-5, with D perhaps given as TRBD1 or TRBD2 (5 bases each). The CDR3 is made up of 16 amino acids. Deletions cut 4 bases from V and 0 bases from J, with 15 bases between. Germline V gene data show CDR1 as LNHDA and CDR2 as SQIVND (reference sequence).